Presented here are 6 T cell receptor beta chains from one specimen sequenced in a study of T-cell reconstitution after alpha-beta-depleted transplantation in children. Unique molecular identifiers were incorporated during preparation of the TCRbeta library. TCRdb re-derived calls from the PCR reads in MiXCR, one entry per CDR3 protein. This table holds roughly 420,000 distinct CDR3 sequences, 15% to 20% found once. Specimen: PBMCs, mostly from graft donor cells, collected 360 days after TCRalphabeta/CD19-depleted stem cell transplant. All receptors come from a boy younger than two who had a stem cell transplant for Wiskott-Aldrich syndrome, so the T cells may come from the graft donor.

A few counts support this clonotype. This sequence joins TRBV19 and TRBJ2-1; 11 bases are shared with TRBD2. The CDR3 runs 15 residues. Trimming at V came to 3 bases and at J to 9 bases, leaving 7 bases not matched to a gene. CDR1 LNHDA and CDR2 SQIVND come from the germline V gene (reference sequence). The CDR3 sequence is CASSIGSGRATEQFF. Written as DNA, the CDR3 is TGTGCCAGTAGTATCGGTAGCGGGAGGGCCACTGAGCAGTTCTTC.

The CDR3 here is CSAISSGRAGGLYNEQFF. The CDR3 DNA reads as TGCAGTGCTATAAGCTCCGGGAGGGCCGGGGGCCTCTACAATGAGCAGTTCTTC. This chain links TRBV20-1 with TRBJ2-1, with TRBD2 matching over 8 bases. The CDR3 is 18 amino acids. Germline lookup yields CDR1 DFQATT and CDR2 SNEGSKA (reference sequence). Germline trimming cut 4 bases from V and 3 bases from J; bases unmatched to any gene: 17.

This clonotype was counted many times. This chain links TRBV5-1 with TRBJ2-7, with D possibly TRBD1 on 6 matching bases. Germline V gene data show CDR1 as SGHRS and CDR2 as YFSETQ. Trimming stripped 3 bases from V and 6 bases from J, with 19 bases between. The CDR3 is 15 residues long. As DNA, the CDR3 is TGCGCCAGCAGCTACACCCCGGGACAAGCTCGCGAGCAGTACTTC. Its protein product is CASSYTPGQAREQYF.

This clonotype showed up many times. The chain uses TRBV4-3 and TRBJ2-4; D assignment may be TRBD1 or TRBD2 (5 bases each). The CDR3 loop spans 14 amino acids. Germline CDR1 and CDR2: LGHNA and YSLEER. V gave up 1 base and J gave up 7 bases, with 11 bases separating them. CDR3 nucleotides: TGCGCCAGCAGCCAAGGGAAATGGGGGAACATTCAGTACTTC. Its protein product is CASSQGKWGNIQYF.

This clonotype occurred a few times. CDR3 protein: CASSRQGNLGNEQFF. The CDR3 region has the DNA TGTGCCAGCAGCAGACAGGGTAATTTGGGGAATGAGCAGTTCTTC. V usage is TRBV12-3 or TRBV12-4 and J usage is TRBJ2-1, with TRBD1 matching 7 bases. The CDR3 totals 15 residues. Trimming at V came to 6 bases and at J to 7 bases, leaving 12 bases not matched to a gene.

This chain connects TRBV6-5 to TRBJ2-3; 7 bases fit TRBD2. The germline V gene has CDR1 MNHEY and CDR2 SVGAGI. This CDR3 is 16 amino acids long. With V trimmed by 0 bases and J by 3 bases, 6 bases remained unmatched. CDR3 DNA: TGTGCCAGCAGTTACTCGCCGGGAGGAGGGACAGATACGCAGTATTTT. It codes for CASSYSPGGGTDTQYF.